This T cell receptor beta chain stems from a study of T cell changes during pregnancy in multiple sclerosis. Data came from immunoSEQ multiplex PCR; TCRdb stores just in-frame clones and leaves some out. The data contain about 69,000 clones, 90% to 95% of them singletons. This TCR derives from a female donor in good health, enrolled as a control in a pregnancy study. Sequencing was performed on CD4+ T cells from peripheral blood mononuclear cells, taken in the third trimester of pregnancy.

The CDR3 loop is CAWGRGRGQETQYF. In nucleotides, the CDR3 is TGTGCCTGGGGCCGAGGAAGGGGCCAAGAGACCCAGTACTTC. The gene calls are TRBV30 and TRBJ2-5, with D maybe TRBD1 (5 bases). This CDR3 comprises 14 residues. Germline V gene data show CDR1 as GTSNPN and CDR2 as SVGIG (reference sequence). V dropped 5 bases and J dropped 1 base, with 14 bases sitting between them.